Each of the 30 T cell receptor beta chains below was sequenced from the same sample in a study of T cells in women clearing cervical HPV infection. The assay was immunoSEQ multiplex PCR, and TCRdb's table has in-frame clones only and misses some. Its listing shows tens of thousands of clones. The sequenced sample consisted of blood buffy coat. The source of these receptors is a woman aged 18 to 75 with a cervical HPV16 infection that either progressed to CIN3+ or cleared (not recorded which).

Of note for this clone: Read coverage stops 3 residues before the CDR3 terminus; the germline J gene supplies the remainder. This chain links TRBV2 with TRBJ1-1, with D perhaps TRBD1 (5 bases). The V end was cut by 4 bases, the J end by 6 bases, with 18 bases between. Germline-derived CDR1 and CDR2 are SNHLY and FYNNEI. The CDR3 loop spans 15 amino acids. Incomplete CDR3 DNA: TGTGCCAGCAGTGTGGAGGACAAGATTGCCCCTGAA. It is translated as CASSVEDKIAPE. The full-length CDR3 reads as CASSVEDKIAPEAFF.

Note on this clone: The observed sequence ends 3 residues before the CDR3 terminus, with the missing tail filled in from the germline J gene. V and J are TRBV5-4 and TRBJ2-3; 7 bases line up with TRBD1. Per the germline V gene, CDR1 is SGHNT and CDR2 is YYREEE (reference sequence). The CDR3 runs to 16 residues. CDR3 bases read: TGTGCCAGCAGTTCAGAACTGACAGGGCTGTTCGAGACG. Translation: CASSSELTGLFET. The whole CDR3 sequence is CASSSELTGLFETQYF.

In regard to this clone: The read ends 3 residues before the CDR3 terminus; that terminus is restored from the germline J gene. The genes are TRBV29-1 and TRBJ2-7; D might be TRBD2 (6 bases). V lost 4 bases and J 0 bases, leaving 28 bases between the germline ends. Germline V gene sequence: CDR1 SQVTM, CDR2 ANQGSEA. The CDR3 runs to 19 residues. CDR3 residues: CSVVGSPEGFTASSYEQYF. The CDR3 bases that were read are TGCAGCGTTGTGGGTAGTCCGGAGGGTTTTACCGCCAGCTCCTACGAG.

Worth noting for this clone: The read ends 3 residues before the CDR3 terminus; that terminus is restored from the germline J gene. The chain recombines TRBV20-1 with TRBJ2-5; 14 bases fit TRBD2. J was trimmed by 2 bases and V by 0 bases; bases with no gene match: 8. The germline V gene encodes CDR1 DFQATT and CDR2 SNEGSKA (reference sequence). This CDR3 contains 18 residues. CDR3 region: CSARDVETSGRGQETQYF. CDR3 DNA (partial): TGCAGTGCTAGAGATGTGGAGACTAGCGGGAGGGGACAAGAGACC.

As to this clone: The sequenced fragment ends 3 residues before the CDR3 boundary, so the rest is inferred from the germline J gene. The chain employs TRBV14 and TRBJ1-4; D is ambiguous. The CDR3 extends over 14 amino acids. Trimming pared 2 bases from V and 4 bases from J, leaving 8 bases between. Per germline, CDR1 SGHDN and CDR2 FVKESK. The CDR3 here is CASSQKLLNEKLFF. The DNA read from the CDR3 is TGTGCCAGCAGCCAAAAACTGCTTAATGAAAAA. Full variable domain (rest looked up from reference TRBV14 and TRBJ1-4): EAGVTQFPSHSVIEKGQTVTLRCDPISGHDNLYWYRRVMGKEIKFLLHFVKESKQDESGMPNNRFLAERTGGTYSTLKVQPAELEDSGVYFCASSQKLLNEKLFFGSGTQLSVL.

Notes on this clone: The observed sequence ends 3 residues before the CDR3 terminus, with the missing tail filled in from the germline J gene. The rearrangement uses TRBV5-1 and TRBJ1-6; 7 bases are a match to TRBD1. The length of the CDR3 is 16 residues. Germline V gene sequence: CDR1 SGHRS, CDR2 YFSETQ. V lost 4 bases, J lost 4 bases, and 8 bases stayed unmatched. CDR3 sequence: CASSLRDRSYNSPLHF. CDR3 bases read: TGCGCCAGCAGCCTCCGGGACAGAAGTTATAATTCACCC.

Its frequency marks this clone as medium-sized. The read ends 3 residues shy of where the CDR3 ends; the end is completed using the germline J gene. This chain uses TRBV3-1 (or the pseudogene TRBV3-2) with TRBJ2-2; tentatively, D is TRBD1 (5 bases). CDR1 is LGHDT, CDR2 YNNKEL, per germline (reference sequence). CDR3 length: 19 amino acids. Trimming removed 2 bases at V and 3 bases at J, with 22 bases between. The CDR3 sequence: CASSQSPQTNRIYTGELFF. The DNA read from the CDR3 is TGTGCCAGCAGCCAAAGCCCACAAACGAACAGGATTTACACCGGGGAG.

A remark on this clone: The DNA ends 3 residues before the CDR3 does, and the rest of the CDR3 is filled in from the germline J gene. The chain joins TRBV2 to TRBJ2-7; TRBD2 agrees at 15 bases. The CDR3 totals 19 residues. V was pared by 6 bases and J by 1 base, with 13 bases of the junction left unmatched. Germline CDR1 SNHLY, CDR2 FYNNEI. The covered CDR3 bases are TGTGCCAGCAGGGGAACAGGACTAGCGGGAGGGCCTCGTTCCTACGAG. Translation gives CASRGTGLAGGPRSYE. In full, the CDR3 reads CASRGTGLAGGPRSYEQYF.

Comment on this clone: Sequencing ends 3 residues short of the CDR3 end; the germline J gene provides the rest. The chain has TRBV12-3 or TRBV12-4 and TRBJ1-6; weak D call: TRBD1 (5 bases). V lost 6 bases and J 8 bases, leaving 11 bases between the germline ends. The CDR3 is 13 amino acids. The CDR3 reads CASRDRFYSPLHF. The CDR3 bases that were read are TGTGCCAGCAGAGACAGATTTTATTCACCC.

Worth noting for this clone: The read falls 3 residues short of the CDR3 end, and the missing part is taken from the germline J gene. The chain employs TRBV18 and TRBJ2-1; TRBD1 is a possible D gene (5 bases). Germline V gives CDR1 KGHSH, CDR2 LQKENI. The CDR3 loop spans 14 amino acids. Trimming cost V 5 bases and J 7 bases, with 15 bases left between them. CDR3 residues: CASSSNQGANEQFF. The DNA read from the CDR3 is TGTGCCAGCTCATCAAACCAGGGTGCGAATGAG.

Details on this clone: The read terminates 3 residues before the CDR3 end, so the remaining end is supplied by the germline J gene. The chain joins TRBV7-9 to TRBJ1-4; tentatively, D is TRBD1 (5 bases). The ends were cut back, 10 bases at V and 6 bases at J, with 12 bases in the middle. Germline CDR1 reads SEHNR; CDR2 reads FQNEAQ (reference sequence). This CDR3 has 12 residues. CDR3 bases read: TGTGCCATTGAGACGGGGGATGAAAAA. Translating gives CAIETGDEK. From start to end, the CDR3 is CAIETGDEKLFF.

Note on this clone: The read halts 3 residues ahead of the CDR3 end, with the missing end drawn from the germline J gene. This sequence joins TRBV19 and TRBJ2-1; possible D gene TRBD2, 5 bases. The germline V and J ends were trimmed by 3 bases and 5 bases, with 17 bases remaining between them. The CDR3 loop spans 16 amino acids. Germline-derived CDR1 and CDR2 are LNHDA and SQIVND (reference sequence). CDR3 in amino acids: CASSIFLAKVHNEQFF. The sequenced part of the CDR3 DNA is TGTGCCAGTAGTATTTTTCTAGCCAAGGTGCACAATGAG. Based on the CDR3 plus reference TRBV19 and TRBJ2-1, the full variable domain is DGGITQSPKYLFRKEGQNVTLSCEQNLNHDAMYWYRQDPGQGLRLIYYSQIVNDFQKGDIAEGYSVSREKKESFPLTVTSAQKNPTAFYLCASSIFLAKVHNEQFFGPGTRLTVL.

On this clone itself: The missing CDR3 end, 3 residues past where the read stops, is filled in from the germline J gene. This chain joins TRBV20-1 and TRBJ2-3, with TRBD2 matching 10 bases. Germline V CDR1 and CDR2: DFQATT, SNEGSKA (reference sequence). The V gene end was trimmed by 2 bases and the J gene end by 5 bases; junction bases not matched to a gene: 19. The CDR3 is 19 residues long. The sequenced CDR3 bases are TGCAGTGCTAGACCTATCAGGAGGCGGCTAGCGGGAGATCTAGATACG. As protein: CSARPIRRRLAGDLDT. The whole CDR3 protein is CSARPIRRRLAGDLDTQYF.

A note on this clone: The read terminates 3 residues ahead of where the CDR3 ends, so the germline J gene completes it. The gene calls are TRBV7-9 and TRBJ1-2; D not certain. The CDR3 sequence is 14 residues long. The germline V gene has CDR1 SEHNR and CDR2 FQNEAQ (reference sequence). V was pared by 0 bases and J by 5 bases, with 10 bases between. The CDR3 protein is CASSLATSTYGYTF. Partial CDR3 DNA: TGTGCCAGCAGCTTAGCGACTTCAACATATGGC.

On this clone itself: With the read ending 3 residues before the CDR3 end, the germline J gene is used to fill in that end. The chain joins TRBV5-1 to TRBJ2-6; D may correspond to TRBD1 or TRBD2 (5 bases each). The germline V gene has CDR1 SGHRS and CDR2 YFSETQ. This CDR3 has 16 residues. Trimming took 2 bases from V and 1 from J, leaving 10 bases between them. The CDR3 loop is CASSFEGLSGANVLTF. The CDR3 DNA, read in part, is TGCGCCAGCAGCTTTGAGGGGCTGTCTGGGGCCAACGTC.

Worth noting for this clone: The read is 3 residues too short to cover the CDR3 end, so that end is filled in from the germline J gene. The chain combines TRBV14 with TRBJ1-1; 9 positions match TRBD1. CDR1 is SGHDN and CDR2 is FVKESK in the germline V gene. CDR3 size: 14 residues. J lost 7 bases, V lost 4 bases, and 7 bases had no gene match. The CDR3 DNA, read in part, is TGTGCCAGCAGCCGGGGGACAGGGATGTTTGAA. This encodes CASSRGTGMFE. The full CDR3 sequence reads CASSRGTGMFEAFF.

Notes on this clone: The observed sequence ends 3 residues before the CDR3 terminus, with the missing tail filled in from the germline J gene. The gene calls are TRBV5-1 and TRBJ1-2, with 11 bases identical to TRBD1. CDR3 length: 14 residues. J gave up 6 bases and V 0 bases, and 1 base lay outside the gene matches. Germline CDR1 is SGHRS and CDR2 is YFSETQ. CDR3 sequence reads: CASSLGTGGNGYTF. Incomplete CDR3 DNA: TGCGCCAGCAGCTTGGGGACAGGGGGCAATGGC.

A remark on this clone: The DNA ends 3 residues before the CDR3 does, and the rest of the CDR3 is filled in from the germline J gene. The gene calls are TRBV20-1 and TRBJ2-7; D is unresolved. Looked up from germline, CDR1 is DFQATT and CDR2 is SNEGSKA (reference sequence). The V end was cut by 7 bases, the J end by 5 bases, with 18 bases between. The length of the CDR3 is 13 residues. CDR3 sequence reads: CSVLRAIGDEQYF. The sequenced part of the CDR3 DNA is TGCAGTGTATTAAGGGCTATTGGTGACGAG.

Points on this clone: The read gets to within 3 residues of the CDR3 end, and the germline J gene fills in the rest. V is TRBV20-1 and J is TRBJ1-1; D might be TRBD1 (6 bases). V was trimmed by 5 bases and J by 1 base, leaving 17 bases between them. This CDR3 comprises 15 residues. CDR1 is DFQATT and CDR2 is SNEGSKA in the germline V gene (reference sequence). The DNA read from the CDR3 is TGCAGTGCTCTAATACAGGGTCCCCAGAACACTGAA. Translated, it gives CSALIQGPQNTE. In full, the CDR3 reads CSALIQGPQNTEAFF.

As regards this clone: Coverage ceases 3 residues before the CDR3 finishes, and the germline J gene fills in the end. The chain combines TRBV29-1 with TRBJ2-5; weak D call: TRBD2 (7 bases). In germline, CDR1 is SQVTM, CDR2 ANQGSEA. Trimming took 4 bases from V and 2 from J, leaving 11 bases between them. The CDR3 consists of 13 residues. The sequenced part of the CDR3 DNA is TGCAGCGTTGTCGAGGGGGGGCAAGAGACC. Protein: CSVVEGGQET. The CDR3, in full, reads CSVVEGGQETQYF. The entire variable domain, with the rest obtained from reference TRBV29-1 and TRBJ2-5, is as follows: SAVISQKPSRDICQRGTSLTIQCQVDSQVTMMFWYRQQPGQSLTLIATANQGSEATYESGFVIDKFPISRPNLTFSTLTVSNMSPEDSSIYLCSVVEGGQETQYFGPGTRLLVL.

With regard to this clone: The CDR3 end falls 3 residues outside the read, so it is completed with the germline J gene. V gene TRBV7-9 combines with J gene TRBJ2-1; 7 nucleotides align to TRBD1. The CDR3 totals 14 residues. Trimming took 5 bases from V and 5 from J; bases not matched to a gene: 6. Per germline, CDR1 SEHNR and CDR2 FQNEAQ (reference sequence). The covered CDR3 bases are TGTGCCAGCAGCCCAAAGGGACAGAACAATGAG. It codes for CASSPKGQNNE. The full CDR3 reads CASSPKGQNNEQFF. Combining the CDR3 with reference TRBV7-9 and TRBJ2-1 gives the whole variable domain DTGVSQNPRHKITKRGQNVTFRCDPISEHNRLYWYRQTLGQGPEFLTYFQNEAQLEKSRLLSDRFSAERPKGSFSTLEIQRTEQGDSAMYLCASSPKGQNNEQFFGPGTRLTVL.

The sequenced part of the CDR3 DNA is TGCGCCAGCAGCTCAACCTCAGGTGTTCTCACTGAA. Translating gives CASSSTSGVLTE. The full CDR3 sequence reads CASSSTSGVLTEAFF. The V and J genes are TRBV5-1 and TRBJ1-1, with D hard to call. The read gets to within 3 residues of the CDR3 end, and the germline J gene fills in the rest. Trimming removed 3 bases at V and 4 bases at J, with 16 bases between. The germline V gene encodes CDR1 SGHRS and CDR2 YFSETQ. The CDR3 covers 15 residues.

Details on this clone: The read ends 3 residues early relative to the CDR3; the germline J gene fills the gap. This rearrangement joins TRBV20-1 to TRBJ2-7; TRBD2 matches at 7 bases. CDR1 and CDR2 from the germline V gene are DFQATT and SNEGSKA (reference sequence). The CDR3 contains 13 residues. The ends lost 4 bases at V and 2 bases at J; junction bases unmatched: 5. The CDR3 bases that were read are TGCAGTGCTATTGAGCGGGAACCCTACGAG. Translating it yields CSAIEREPYE. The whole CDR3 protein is CSAIEREPYEQYF.

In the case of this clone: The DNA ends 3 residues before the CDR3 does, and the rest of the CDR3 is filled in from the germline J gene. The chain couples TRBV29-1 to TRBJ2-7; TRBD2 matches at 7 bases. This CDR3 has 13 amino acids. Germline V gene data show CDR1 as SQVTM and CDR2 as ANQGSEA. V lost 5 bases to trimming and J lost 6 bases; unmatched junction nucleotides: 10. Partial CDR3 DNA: TGCAGCGTTTCCGGCGGGAGTTATGGCGAG. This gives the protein CSVSGGSYGE. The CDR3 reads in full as CSVSGGSYGEQYF.

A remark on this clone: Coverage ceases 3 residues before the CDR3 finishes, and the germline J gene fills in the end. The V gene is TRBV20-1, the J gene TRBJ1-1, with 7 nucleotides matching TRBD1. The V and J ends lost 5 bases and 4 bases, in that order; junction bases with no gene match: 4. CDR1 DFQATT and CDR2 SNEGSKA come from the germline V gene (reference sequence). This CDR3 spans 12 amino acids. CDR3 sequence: CSAPDRATEAFF. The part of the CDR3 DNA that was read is TGCAGTGCTCCTGACAGGGCCACTGAA.

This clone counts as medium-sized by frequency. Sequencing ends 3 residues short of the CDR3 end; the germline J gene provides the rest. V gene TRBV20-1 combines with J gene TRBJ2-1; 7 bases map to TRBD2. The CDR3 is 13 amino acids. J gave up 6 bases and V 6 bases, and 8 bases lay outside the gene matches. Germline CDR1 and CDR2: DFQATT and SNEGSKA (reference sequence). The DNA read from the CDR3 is TGCAGTGCGCCGATAACTAGCGTCAATGAG. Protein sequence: CSAPITSVNE. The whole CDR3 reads CSAPITSVNEQFF.

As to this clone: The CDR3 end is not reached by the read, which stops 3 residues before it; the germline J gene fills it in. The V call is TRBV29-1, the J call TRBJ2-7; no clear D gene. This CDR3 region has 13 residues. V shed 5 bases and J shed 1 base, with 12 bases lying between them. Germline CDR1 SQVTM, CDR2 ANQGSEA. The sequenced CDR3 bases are TGCAGCGTTCTCGGTCTCGAGTCCTACGAG. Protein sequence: CSVLGLESYE. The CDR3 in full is CSVLGLESYEQYF.

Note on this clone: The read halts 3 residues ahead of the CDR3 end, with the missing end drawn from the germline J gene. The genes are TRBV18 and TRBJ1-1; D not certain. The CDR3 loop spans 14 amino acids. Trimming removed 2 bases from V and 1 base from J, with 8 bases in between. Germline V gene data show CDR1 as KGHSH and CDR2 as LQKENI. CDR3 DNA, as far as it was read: TGTGCCAGCTCACCAGCCAGGTCGAACACTGAA. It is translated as CASSPARSNTE. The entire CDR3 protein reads CASSPARSNTEAFF.

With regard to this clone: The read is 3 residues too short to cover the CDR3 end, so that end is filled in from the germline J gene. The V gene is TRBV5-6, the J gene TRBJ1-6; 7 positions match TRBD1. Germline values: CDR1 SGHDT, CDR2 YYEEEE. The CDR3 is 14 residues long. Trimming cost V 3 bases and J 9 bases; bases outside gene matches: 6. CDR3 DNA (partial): TGTGCCAGCAGCTCAAGGACAGGAGGTTCACCC. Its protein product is CASSSRTGGSP. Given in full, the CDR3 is CASSSRTGGSPLHF.

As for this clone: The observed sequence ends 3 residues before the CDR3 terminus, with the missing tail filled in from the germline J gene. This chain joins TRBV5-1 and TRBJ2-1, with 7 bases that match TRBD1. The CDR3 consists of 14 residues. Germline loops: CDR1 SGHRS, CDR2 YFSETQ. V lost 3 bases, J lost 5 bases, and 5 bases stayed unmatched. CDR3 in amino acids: CASSSGQANNEQFF. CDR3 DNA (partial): TGCGCCAGCAGCTCTGGACAGGCCAACAATGAG.